This T cell receptor (beta chain) was documented in a study of T-cell memory formation after mild COVID-19. TCRdb analysed the 5' RACE reads with MiXCR anew, one entry per CDR3 protein. Of about 360,000 distinct CDR3 sequences in the sample, 10% to 15% are singletons; the top ten hold about a fifth. CDR3 length: 17 residues. V was shortened by 4 bases and J by 1 base, with 19 bases between the two germline ends. Germline values: CDR1 SGHRS, CDR2 YFSETQ. V and J are TRBV5-1 and TRBJ2-3; D possibly corresponds to TRBD1 (6 bases). This clonotype was sampled from a man aged 18-30 years who had mild COVID-19 (a few samples of this study predate the infection). Cell type and time point are not known. The sample taken for sequencing was PBMCs or a T cell subset sorted from them (not recorded which). The CDR3 region has the DNA TGCGCCAGCAGCCGATACAGGGCCCAGTTGGGCACAGATACGCAGTATTTT. Amino acid sequence: CASSRYRAQLGTDTQYF.